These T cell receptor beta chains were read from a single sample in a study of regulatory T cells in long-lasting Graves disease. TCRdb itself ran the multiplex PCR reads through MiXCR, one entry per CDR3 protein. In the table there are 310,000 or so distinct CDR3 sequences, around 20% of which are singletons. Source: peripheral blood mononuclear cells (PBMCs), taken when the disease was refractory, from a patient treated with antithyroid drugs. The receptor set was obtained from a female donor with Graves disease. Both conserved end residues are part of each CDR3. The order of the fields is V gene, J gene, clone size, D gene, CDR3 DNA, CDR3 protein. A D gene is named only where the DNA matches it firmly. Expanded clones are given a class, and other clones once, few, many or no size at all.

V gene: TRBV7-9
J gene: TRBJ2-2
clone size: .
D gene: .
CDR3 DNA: TGTGCCAGCAGCGTAATCTACAGGGACACCGGGGAGCTGTTTTTT
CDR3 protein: CASSVIYRDTGELFF

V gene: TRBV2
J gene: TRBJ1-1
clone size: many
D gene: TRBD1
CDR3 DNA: TGTGCCAGCGGGGTCGCGGGACAGGCCATGAACACTGAAGCTTTCTTT
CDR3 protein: CASGVAGQAMNTEAFF

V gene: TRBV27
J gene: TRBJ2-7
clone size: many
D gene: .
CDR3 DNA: TGTGCCAGCAGACCCAGCGGATATTCCTACGAGCAGTACTTC
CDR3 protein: CASRPSGYSYEQYF

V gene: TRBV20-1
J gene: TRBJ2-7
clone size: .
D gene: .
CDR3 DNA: TGCAGTGCTAGGCCCCCCTACTCCTACGAGCAGTACTTC
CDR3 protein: CSARPPYSYEQYF

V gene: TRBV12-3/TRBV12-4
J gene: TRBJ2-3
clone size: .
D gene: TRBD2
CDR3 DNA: TGTGCCAGCAGCAAGACTAGCGGGGGGGCCTTTAGCACAGATACGCAGTATTTT
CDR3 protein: CASSKTSGGAFSTDTQYF

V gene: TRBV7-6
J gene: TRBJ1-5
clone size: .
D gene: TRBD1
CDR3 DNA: TGTGCCAGCAGCTCCTCCCCCCGGGTGACAGGGTGGGAGTATCAGCCCCAGCATTTT
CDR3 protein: CASSSSPRVTGWEYQPQHF

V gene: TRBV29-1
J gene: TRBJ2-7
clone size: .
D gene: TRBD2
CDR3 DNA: TGCAGCGCTAGACTAGCGGGAGACTACGAGCAGTACTTC
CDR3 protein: CSARLAGDYEQYF

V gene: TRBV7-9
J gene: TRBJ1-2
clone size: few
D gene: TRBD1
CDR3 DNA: TGTGCCAGCAGCCCATTGGGACAGGGAGTTTACTATGGCTACACCTTC
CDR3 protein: CASSPLGQGVYYGYTF

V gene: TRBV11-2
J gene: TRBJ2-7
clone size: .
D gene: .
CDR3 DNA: TGTGCCAGCAGCTTCATGGCAGCTCTGGGTCGCGACGAGCAGTACTTC
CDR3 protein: CASSFMAALGRDEQYF

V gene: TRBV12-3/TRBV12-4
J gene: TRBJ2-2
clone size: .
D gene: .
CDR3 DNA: TGTGCCAGCCGAGGGGGGCGCAGCACCGGGGAGCTGTTTTTT
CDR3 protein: CASRGGRSTGELFF

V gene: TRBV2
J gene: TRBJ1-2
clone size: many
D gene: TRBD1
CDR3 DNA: TGTGCCAGCAGTGGGGACAGTAACTATGGCTACACCTTC
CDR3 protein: CASSGDSNYGYTF

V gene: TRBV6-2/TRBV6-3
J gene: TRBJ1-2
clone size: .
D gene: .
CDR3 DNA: TGTGCCAGCAGTCCTCGGGGGGCCTATGGCTACACCTTC
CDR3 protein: CASSPRGAYGYTF

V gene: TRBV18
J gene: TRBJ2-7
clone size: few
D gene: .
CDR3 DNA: TGTGCCAGCTCACGGCAAACAGTTTCCTACGAGCAGTACTTC
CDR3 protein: CASSRQTVSYEQYF

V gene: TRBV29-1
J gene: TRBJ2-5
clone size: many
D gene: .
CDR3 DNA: TGCAGCGTTGGGGGGACCCAGAACGGAGAGACCCAGTACTTC
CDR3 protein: CSVGGTQNGETQYF

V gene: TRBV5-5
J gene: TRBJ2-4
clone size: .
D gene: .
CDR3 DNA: TGTGCCAGCAGCTACGGGCCAGGGGAGCAAAACATTCAGTACTTC
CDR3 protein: CASSYGPGEQNIQYF

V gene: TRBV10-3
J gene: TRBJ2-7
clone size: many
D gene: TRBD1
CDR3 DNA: TGTGCCATCAGTCCGCCGGGACAGCCATACGAGCAGTACTTC
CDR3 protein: CAISPPGQPYEQYF

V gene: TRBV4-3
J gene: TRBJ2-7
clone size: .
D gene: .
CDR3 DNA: TGCGCCAGCAGCCAAGATCTTGGAACTTACGAGCAGTACTTC
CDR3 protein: CASSQDLGTYEQYF

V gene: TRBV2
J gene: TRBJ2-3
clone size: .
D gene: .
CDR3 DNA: TGTGCCAGCAGTGAATCCCCGACGGTTACGCAGTATTTT
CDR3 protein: CASSESPTVTQYF

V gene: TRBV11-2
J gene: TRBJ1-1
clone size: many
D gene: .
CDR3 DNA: TGTGCCAGCAGCTTAGGTGGAGGGGCCGGGGTTGCCACTGAAGCTTTCTTT
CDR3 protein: CASSLGGGAGVATEAFF

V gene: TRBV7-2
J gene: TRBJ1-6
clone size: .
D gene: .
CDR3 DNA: TGTGCCAGCAGTTCCCAGGGGCGCCGGAATTCACCCCTCCACTTT
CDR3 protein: CASSSQGRRNSPLHF

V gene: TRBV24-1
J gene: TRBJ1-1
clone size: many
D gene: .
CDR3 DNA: TGTGCCACCAGTGATTCTGGCAGGGAGGGTGAAGCTTTCTTT
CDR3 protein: CATSDSGREGEAFF

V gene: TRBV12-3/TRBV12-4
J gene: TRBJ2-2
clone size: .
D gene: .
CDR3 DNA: TGTGCCAGCAGTTCGGCCCTCACCGGGGAGCTGTTTTTT
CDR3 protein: CASSSALTGELFF

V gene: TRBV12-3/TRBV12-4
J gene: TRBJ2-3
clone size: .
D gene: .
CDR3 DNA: TGTGCCAGCAGTTTTTCCCAGGGCGGGACAGATACGCAGTATTTT
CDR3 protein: CASSFSQGGTDTQYF

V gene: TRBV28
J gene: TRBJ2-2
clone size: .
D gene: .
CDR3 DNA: TGTGCCAGCAGTTTCGCTGCGGGGTTCGCCGGTAGGGGGTACACCGGGGAGCTGTTTTTT
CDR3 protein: CASSFAAGFAGRGYTGELFF

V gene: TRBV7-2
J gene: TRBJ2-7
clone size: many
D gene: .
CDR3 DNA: TGTGCCAGCACTGGAGGGGCGATCTACGAGCAGTACTTC
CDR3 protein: CASTGGAIYEQYF

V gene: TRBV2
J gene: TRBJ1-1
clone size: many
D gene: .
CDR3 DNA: TGTGCCAGCAGTGACCGGGGTGCGAACACTGAAGCTTTCTTT
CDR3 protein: CASSDRGANTEAFF

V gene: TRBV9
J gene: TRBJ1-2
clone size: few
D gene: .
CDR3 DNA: TGTGCCAGCAGCTCCCGGGACACTGGCTATGGCTACACCTTC
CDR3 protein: CASSSRDTGYGYTF

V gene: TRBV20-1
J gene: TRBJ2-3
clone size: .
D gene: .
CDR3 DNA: TGCAGTGCACCTATGGGGAGCTGGGGAACAGATACGCAGTATTTT
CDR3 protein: CSAPMGSWGTDTQYF

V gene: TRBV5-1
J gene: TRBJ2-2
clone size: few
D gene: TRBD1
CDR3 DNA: TGCGCCAGCACCAAGATGACAGGGGGAACCGGGGAGCTGTTTTTT
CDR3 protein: CASTKMTGGTGELFF

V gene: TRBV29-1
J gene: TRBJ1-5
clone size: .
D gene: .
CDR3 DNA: TGCAGCGTTGGATGGGACCGAAATCAGCCCCAGCATTTT
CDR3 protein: CSVGWDRNQPQHF

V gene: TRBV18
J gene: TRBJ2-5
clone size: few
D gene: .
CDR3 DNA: TGTGCCAGCTCACCACCAACAGGGATGCACCAAGAGACCCAGTACTTC
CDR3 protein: CASSPPTGMHQETQYF

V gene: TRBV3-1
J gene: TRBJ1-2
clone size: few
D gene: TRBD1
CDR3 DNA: TGTGCCAGCAGCCAAGATATCGGGACAGACTATGGCTACACCTTC
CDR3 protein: CASSQDIGTDYGYTF

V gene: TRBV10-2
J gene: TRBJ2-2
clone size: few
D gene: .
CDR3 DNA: TGCGCCAGCAGCGACAGGTTGGCCGGGGAGCTGTTTTTT
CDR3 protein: CASSDRLAGELFF

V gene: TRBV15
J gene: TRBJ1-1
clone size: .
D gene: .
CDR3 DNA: TGTGCCACCAGCATACGGAGCAAGGGCACTGAAGCTTTCTTT
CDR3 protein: CATSIRSKGTEAFF

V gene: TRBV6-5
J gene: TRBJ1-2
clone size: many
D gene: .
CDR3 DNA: TGTGCCAGCAGTTACTCGACCGTTAGGGGAAGCTATGGCTACACCTTC
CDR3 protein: CASSYSTVRGSYGYTF

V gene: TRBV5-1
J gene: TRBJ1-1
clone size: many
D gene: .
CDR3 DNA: TGCGCCAGCAGCTCGCACGGAGAAGCTTTCTTT
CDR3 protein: CASSSHGEAFF

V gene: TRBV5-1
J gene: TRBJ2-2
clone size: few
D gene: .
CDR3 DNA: TGCGCCAGCAGCTGGCCCAGCGGGAACACCGGGGAGCTGTTTTTT
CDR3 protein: CASSWPSGNTGELFF

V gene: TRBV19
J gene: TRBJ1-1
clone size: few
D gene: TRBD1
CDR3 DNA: TGTGCCAGTACCGTAGGACAGGCGAACACTGAAGCTTTCTTT
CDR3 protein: CASTVGQANTEAFF

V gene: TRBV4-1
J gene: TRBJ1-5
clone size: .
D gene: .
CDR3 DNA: TGCGCCAGCAGCCAATACAGCACCCCAGATCAGCCCCAGCATTTT
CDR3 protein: CASSQYSTPDQPQHF

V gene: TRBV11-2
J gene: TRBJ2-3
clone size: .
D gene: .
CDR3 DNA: TGTGCCAGCAGCTCCGCGCCCACAGATACGCAGTATTTT
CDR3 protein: CASSSAPTDTQYF

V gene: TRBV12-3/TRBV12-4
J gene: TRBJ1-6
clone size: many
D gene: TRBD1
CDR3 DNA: TGTGCCAGCAGTACCCGACAGGGGCTAGGTTCACCCCTCCACTTT
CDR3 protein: CASSTRQGLGSPLHF